One sample yielded the 9 T cell receptor beta chains listed below, sequenced in a study of blood T cells in healthy people across ages. It was with a sample-barcoded 5' primer and a J-beta primer mix that a second PCR of roughly 7 to 12 cycles was run. TCRdb passed the 5' RACE reads through MiXCR, listing each CDR3 protein once. Here the sample spans about 680,000 distinct CDR3 sequences, 45% to 50% being singletons. Sequenced material: blood. The source is an older woman in good health.

This clonotype was counted a single time. The V and J genes are TRBV11-2 and TRBJ2-1; D might be TRBD1 (6 bases). CDR3 size: 16 residues. With 6 bases removed from V and 4 bases from J, the gap between germline ends came to 19 bases. Germline V gene lookup returns CDR1 SGHAT and CDR2 FQNNGV. The CDR3 DNA reads as TGTGCCAGCAGTCTCTCCGGGACAACCCGATACAATGAGCAGTTCTTC. Its protein is CASSLSGTTRYNEQFF.

This clonotype was found a few times. This rearrangement joins TRBV21-1 to TRBJ2-4; no DNA check was done on the table's D call, TRBD2. The J call is doubtful: the DNA matches TRBJ2-7 better. TRBV21-1 corresponds to a pseudogene. The CDR3 totals 16 residues. CDR3 in amino acids: CASSKTGSPLSYEQYF. CDR3 DNA sequence: TGTGCCAGCAGCAAAACCGGGAGTCCCCTCTCCTACGAGCAGTACTTC.

This chain joins TRBV2 and TRBJ2-7; tentatively, D is TRBD1 (6 bases). The ends were cut back, 4 bases at V and 2 bases at J, with 15 bases in the middle. Germline values: CDR1 SNHLY, CDR2 FYNNEI. The CDR3 contains 15 residues. The CDR3 loop is CASSVAQGYPYEQYF. CDR3 nucleotides: TGTGCCAGCAGTGTGGCACAGGGTTATCCCTACGAGCAGTACTTC.

This clonotype was counted between two and nine times. The chain has TRBV7-3 and TRBJ2-7, with D hard to call. V lost 2 bases, J lost 0 bases, and 5 bases lay in between. The CDR3 totals 13 residues. Germline V gene sequence: CDR1 SGHTA, CDR2 FQGTGA. Written as DNA, the CDR3 is TGTGCCAGCAGCTTACAAAACTCCTACGAGCAGTACTTC. Translation gives CASSLQNSYEQYF.

In its sample, this clonotype was seen a few times. The rearrangement links TRBV5-5 to TRBJ2-3; TRBD2 matches 7 bases. There are 14 residues in the CDR3. Germline CDR1 SGHKS, CDR2 YYEKEE (reference sequence). V gave up 1 base and J gave up 6 bases; unmatched junction bases: 5. The CDR3 loop reads CASSLWAGDDTQYF. In nucleotides, the CDR3 is TGTGCCAGCAGCTTGTGGGCGGGGGACGATACGCAGTATTTT.

The chain carries TRBV2 and TRBJ1-1, with TRBD1 matching over 8 bases. V gave up 3 bases and J gave up 4 bases; unmatched junction bases: 10. Per the germline V gene, CDR1 is SNHLY and CDR2 is FYNNEI. The CDR3 length is 16 residues. The CDR3 loop is CASSELVVQGVTEAFF. The CDR3 region has the DNA TGTGCCAGCAGTGAGTTGGTCGTACAGGGGGTCACTGAAGCTTTCTTT.

Notes on this clonotype: This sequence may be a read error, since a much larger clone differs from it by one base. J is TRBJ2-1 and V is TRBV3-1; TRBD1 might be the D (6 bases). Germline V gene data show CDR1 as LGHDT and CDR2 as YNNKEL (reference sequence). The CDR3 sequence is 13 residues long. This CDR3 reads CASSLDRYNERFF. CDR3 sequence (DNA): TGTGCCAGCAGCCTCGACAGGTACAATGAGCGGTTCTTC.

The V gene is TRBV6-2 or TRBV6-3, the J gene TRBJ2-4; TRBD1 is a possible D gene (5 bases). Germline V CDR1 and CDR2: MNHEY, SVGEGT. The CDR3 extends over 14 amino acids. V lost 7 bases, J lost 5 bases, and 15 bases lay in between. The CDR3 DNA sequence: TGTGCCAGCACCAGAGACAGTTACGAAAACATTCAGTACTTC. Encoded protein: CASTRDSYENIQYF.

This clonotype appeared a few times. This chain joins TRBV20-1 and TRBJ2-7, with 8 bases that match TRBD1. Losses at the gene ends were 0 bases for V and 0 bases for J; bases not matched to a gene: 13. From germline, CDR1 is DFQATT and CDR2 SNEGSKA (reference sequence). This CDR3 contains 18 residues. As DNA, the CDR3 is TGCAGTGCTAGAGACCCCGGGACAGGAGGATATAGCTCCTACGAGCAGTACTTC. Its translation: CSARDPGTGGYSSYEQYF.